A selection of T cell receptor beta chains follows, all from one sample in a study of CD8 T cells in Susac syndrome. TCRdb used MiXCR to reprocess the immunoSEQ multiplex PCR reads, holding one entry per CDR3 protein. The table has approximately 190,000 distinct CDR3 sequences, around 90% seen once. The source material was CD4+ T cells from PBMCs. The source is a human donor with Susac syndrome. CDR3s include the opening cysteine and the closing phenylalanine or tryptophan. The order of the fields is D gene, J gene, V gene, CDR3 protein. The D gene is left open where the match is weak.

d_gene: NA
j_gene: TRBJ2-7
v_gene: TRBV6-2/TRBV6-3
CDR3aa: CASSYSRGTLFYEQYF

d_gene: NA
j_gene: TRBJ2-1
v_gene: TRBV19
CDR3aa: CASSIPREHEQFF

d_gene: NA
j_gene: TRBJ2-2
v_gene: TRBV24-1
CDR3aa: CATSDFAGTGELFF

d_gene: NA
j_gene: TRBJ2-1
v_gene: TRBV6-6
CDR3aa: CASRKTGSTAINEQFF

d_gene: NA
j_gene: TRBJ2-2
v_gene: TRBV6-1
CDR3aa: CASGTRDLNTGELFF

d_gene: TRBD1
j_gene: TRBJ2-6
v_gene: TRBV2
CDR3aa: CASRGVPGTGASGANVLTF

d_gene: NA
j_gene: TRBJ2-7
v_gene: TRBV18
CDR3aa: CASSRRTGMDEQYF

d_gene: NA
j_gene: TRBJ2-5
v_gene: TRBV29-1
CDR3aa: CSVEDQLSWETQYF

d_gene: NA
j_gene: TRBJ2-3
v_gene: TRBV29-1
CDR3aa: CSAPVSGTDTQYF

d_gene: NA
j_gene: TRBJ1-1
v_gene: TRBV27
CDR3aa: CASSYSLALGTEAFF

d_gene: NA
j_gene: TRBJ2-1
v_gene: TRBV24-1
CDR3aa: CATSDYSYNEQFF

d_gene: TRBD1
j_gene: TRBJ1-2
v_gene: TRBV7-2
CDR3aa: CASSLSPLRTGGGYTF

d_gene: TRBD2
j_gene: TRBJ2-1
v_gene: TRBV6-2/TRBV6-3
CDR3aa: CASTLAGVTYNEQFF

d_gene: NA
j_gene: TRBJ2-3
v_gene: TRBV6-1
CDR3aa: CASSRGLLNTQYF

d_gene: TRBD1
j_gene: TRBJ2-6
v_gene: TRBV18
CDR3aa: CASSLRPGTGGVSSGANVLTF

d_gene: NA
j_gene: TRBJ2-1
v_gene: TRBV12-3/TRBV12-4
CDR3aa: CASSSSRGGEQFF

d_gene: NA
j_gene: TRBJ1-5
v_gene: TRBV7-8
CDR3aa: CASSLARLHSNQPQHF

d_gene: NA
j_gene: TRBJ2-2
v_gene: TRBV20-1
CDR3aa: CSAPGQHTGELFF

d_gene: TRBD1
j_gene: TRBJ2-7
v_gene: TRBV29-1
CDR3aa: CSVNGQGLHEQYF

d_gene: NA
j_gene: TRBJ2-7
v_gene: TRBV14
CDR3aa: CASSQAHRGEQYF

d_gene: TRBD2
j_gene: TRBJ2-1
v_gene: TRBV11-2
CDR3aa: CASSLISSLAGVNEQFF

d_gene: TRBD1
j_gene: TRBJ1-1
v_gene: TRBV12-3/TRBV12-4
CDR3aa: CASRATGVTEAFF

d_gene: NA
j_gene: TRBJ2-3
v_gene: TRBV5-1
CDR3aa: CASSLGQEYTDTQYF

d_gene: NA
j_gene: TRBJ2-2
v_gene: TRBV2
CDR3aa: CASGPQGGAGELFF

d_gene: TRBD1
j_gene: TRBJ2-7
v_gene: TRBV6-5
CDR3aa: CASSFYGTGGFEQYF

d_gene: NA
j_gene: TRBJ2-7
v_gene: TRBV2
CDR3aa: CASRIIRSSYEQYF

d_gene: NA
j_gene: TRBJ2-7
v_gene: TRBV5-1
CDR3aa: CASRYVQGSYEQYF

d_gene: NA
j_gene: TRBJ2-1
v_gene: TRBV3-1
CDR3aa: CASSHIDRYNEQFF

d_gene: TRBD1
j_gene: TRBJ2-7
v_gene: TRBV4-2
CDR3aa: CASSHGQGQNEQYF

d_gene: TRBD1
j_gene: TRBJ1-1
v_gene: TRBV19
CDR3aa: CASRGQGITEAFF

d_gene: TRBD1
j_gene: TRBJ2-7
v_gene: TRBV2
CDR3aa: CASSEPRDRGTLTYEQYF

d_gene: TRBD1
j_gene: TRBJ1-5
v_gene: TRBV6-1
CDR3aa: CASSETGGQPQHF

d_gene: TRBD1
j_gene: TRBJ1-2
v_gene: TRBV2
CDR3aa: CARRTGIFNYGYTF

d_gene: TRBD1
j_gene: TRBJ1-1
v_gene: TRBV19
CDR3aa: CASSIQGAVEAFF

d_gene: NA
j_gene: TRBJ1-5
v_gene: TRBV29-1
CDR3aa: CSSFKRGSNQPQHF

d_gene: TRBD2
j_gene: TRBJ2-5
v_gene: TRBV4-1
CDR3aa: CASSHPTGAGEGRTQYF

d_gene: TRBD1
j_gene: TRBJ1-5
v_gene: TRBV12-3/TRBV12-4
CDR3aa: CASSLTGDSSQPQHF

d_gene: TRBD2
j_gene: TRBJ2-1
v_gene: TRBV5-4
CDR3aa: CASSLTSGPYNEQFF

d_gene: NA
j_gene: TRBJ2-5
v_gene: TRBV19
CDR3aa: CASSPGGVIETQYF

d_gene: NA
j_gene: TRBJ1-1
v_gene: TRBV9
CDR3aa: CASSVGNSEVAEAFF

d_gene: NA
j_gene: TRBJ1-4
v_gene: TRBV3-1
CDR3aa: CASSQESQLHEKLFF

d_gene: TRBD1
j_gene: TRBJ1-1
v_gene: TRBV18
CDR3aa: CASSPNRGATEAFF

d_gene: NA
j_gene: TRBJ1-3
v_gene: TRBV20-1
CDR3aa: CSAPHFSGNTIYF

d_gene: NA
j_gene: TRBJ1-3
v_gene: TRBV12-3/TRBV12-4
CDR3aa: CASSPPTDFGNTIYF

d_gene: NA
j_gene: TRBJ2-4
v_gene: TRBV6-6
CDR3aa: CASSYQAGNIQYF

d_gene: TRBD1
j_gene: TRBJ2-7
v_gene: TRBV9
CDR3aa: CASSIGQGLNEQYF

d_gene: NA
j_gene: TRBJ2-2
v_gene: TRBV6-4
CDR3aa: CASSEAGTTGELFF

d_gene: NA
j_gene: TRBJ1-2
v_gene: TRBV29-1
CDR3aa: CSVGGVRHGYTF

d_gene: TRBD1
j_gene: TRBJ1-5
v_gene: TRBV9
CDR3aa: CASSPGTGLVQPQHF

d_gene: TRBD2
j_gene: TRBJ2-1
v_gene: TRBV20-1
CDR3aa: CSATLAGARSIDEQFF

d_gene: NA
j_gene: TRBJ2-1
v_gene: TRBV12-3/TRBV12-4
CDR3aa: CASSLVGSGYNEQFF

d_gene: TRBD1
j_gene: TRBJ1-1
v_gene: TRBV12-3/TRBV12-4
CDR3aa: CASSLGQGITEAFF

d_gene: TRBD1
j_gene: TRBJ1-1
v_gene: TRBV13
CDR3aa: CASSFGDREGYTEAFF